This T cell receptor (beta chain) emerged from a study of long-term antiretroviral therapy in people with HIV. Details on this clone: The target antigen is unknown.

United States facilities provided treatment to all participants with HIV. immunoSEQ v3.0 was run at survey level. The data were produced by immunoSEQ multiplex PCR, yet TCRdb's version contains in-frame clones alone and is incomplete. The table has over 15,000 clones, 90% to 95% seen once. The study, taken as a whole, reports: Comparison with controls showed narrower CDR3 length ranges in HIV repertoires.

V lost 2 bases and J 4 bases, leaving 17 bases between the germline ends. This CDR3 has 16 amino acids. Germline V CDR1 and CDR2: SGHRS, YFSETQ. The chain uses TRBV5-1 and TRBJ2-3, with D hard to call. The TCR originated in a woman in her thirties or forties with HIV. Sequencing was performed on unsorted PBMCs, taken 0.6 years after starting antiretroviral therapy. In DNA form, the CDR3 reads TGCGCCAGCAGCTTACCCCGGGCCCGCCGGCCAGATACGCAGTATTTT. Its protein product is CASSLPRARRPDTQYF.